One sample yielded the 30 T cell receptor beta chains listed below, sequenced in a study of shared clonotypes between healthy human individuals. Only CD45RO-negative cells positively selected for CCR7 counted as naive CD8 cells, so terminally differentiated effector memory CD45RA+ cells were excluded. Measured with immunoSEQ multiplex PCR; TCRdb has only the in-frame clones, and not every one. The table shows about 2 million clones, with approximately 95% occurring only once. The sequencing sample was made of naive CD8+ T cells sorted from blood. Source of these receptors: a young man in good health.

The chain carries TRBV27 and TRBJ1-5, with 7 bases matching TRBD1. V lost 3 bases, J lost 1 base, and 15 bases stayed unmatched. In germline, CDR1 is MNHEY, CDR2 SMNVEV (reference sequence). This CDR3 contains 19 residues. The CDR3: CASSFPPGQIFLSNQPQHF. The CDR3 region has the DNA TGTGCCAGCAGTTTTCCCCCGGGACAGATTTTTCTGAGCAATCAGCCCCAGCATTTT.

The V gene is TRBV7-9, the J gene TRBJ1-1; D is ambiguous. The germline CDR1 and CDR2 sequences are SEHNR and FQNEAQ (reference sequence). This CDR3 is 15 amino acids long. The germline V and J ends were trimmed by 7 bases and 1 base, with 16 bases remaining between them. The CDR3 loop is CASTPPVPENTEAFF. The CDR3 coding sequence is TGTGCCAGCACCCCCCCGGTACCGGAGAACACTGAAGCTTTCTTT.

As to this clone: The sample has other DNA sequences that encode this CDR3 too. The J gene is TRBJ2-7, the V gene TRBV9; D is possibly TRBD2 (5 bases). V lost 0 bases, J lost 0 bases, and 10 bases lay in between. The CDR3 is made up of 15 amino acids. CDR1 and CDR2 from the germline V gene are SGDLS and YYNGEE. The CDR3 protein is CASSVEGGSSYEQYF. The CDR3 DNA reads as TGTGCCAGCAGCGTAGAAGGAGGCAGCTCCTACGAGCAGTACTTC.

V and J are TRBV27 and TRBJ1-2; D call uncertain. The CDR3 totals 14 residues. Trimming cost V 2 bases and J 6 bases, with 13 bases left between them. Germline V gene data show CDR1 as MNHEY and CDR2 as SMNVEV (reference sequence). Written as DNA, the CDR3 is TGTGCCAGCAGTTTAGACGGGAGGAGGGATGGCTACACCTTC. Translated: CASSLDGRRDGYTF.

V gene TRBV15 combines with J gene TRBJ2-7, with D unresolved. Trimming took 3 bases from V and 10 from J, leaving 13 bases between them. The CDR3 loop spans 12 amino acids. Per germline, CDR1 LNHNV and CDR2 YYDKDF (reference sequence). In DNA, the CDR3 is TGTGCCACCAGCAGCATAGGACCGCCTCAGTACTTC. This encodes CATSSIGPPQYF.

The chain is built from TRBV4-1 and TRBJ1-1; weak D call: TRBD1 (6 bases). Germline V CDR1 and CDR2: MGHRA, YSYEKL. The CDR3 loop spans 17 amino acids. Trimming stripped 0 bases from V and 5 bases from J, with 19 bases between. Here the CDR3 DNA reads TGCGCCAGCAGCCAAGAATGGGCAACCAGGGGAGAAACTGAAGCTTTCTTT. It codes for CASSQEWATRGETEAFF.

CDR3 sequence: CASSQGNPTGETQYF. The CDR3 bases are TGCGCCAGCAGCCAAGGAAACCCCACGGGGGAGACCCAGTACTTC. This chain joins TRBV4-1 and TRBJ2-5, with D possibly TRBD2 on 5 matching bases. The V and J ends lost 1 base and 5 bases respectively, with 14 bases between them. The CDR3 sequence is 15 residues long. Germline lookup yields CDR1 MGHRA and CDR2 YSYEKL.

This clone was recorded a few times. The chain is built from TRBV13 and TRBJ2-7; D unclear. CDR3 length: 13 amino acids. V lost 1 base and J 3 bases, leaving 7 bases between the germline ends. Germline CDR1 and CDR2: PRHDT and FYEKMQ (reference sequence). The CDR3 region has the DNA TGTGCCAGCAGCTTAGCGGAACGCTACGAGCAGTACTTC. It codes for CASSLAERYEQYF.

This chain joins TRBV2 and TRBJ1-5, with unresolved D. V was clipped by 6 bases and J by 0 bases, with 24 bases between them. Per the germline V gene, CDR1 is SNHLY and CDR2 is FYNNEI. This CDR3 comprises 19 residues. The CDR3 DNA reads TGTGCCAGCAGCGCTGAGATCGGGGTTGGAGGGTATAGCAATCAGCCCCAGCATTTT. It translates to CASSAEIGVGGYSNQPQHF.

DNA for the CDR3: TGTGCCAGCAGCGAGGGGCCGACAGGGGGCATGCGCTACGAGCAGTACTTC. Protein: CASSEGPTGGMRYEQYF. V gene TRBV13 combines with J gene TRBJ2-7; 10 bases match TRBD1. Trimming cost V 5 bases and J 3 bases; bases outside gene matches: 13. Germline-derived CDR1 and CDR2 are PRHDT and FYEKMQ (reference sequence). This CDR3 comprises 17 residues.

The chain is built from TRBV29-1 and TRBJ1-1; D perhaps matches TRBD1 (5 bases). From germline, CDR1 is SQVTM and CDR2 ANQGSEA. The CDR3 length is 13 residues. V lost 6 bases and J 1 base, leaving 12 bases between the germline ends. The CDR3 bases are TGCAGCGTGGGGGGGTCTGGGAACACTGAAGCTTTCTTT. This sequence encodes CSVGGSGNTEAFF. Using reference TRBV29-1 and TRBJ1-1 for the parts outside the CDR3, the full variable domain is SAVISQKPSRDICQRGTSLTIQCQVDSQVTMMFWYRQQPGQSLTLIATANQGSEATYESGFVIDKFPISRPNLTFSTLTVSNMSPEDSSIYLCSVGGSGNTEAFFGQGTRLTVV.

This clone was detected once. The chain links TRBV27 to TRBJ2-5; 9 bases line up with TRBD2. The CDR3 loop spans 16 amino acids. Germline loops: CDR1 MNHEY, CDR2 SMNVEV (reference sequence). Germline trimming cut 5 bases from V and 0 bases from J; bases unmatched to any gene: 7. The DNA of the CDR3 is TGTGCCAGCAGTCCCTTAGCGGGGGATAACCAAGAGACCCAGTACTTC. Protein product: CASSPLAGDNQETQYF.

In nucleotides, the CDR3 is TGCGCCAGCAGTGAGACCGGGGTTGGGCAGTATTTT. As protein: CASSETGVGQYF. This sequence joins TRBV10-2 and TRBJ2-3, with a tentative D call TRBD2 (5 bases). This CDR3 comprises 12 residues. The V gene's germline CDR1 is WSHSY and CDR2 SAAADI. V shed 2 bases and J shed 11 bases, with 11 bases lying between them.

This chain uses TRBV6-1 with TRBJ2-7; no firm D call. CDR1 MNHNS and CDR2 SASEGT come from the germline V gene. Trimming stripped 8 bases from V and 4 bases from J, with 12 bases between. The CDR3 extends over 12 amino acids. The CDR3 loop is CASGHGGYEQYF. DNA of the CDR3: TGTGCCAGCGGCCATGGCGGTTACGAGCAGTACTTC.

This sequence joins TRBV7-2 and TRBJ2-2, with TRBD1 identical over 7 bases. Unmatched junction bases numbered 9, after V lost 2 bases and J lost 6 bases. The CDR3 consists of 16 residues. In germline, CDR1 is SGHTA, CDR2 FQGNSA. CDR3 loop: CASSLITGVLAGELFF. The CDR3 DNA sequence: TGTGCCAGCAGCTTAATAACAGGGGTGTTGGCCGGGGAGCTGTTTTTT.

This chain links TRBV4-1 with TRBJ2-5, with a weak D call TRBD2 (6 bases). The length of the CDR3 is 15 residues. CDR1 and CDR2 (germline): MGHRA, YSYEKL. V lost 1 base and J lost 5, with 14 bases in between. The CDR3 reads CASSQGGGVGETQYF. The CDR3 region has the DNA TGCGCCAGCAGCCAAGGAGGAGGGGTCGGGGAGACCCAGTACTTC.

The CDR3 protein is CASSSPKVGGHEQYF. The CDR3 bases are TGCGCCAGCAGCTCCCCCAAGGTTGGAGGACACGAGCAGTACTTC. This sequence joins TRBV5-1 and TRBJ2-7; TRBD2 might be the D (5 bases). V was clipped by 3 bases and J by 5 bases, with 18 bases between them. The CDR3 runs 15 residues. Germline loops: CDR1 SGHRS, CDR2 YFSETQ.

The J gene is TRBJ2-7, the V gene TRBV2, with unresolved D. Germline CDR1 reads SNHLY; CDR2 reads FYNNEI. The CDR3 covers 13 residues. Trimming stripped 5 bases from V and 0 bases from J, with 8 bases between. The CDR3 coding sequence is TGTGCCAGCAGTAGGGAAGACTCCTACGAGCAGTACTTC. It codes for CASSREDSYEQYF.

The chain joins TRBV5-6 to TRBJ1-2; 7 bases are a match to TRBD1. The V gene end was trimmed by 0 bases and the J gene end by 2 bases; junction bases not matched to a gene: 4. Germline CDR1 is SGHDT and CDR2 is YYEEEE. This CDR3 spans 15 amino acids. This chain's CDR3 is CASSLDDRVNYGYTF. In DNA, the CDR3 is TGTGCCAGCAGCTTGGACGACAGGGTGAACTATGGCTACACCTTC.

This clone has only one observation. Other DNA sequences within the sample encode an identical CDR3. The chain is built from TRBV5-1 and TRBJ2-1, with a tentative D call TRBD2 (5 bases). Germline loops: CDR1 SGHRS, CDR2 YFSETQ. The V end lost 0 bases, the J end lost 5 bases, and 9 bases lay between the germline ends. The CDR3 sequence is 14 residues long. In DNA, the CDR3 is TGCGCCAGCAGCTTGGCCGGGGTGCACAATGAGCAGTTCTTC. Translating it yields CASSLAGVHNEQFF.

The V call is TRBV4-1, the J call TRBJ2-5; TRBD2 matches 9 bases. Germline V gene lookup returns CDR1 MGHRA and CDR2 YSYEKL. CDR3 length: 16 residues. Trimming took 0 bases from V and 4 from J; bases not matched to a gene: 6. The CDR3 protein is CASSQDPGLAGETQYF. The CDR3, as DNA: TGCGCCAGCAGCCAAGACCCGGGACTAGCAGGAGAGACCCAGTACTTC.

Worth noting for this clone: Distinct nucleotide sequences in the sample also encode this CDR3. In DNA, the CDR3 is TGTGCTAGTGGTCCCGGGACTAGCGGGAATAATGAGCAGTTCTTC. As protein: CASGPGTSGNNEQFF. The J gene is TRBJ2-1, the V gene TRBV12-5, with 13 bases fitting TRBD2. Germline CDR1 reads LGHNT; CDR2 reads FRNRAP. This CDR3 has 15 amino acids. V lost 5 bases, J lost 7 bases, and 5 bases stayed unmatched.

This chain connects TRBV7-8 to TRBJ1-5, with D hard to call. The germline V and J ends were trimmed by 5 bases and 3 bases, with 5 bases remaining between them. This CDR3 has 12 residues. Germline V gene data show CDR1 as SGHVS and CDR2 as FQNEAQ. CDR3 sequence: CASSPYNQPQHF. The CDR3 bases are TGTGCCAGCAGCCCCTACAATCAGCCCCAGCATTTT.

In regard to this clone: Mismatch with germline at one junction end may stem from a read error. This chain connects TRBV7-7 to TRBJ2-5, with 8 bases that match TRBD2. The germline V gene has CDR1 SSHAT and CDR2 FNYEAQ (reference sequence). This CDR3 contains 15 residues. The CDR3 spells CASSLYPGGEETQYF. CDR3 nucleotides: TGTGCTAGCAGCTTATACCCGGGAGGGGAAGAGACCCAGTACTTC.

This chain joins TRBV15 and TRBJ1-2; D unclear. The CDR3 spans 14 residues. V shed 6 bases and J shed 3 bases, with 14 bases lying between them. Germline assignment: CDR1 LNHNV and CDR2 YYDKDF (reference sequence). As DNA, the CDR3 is TGTGCCACCAGGCAGGATAAGAATCACTATGGCTACACCTTC. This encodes CATRQDKNHYGYTF.

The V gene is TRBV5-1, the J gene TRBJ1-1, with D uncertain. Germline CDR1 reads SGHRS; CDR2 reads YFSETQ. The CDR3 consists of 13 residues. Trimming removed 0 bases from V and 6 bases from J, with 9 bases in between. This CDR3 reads CASSLDPDSEAFF. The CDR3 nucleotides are TGCGCCAGCAGCTTGGACCCCGATTCTGAAGCTTTCTTT.

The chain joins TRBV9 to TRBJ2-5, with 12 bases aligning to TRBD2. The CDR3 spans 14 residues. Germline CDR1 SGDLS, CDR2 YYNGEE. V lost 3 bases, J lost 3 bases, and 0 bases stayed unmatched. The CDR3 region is CASSGLAGEETQYF. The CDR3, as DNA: TGTGCCAGCAGCGGACTAGCGGGGGAAGAGACCCAGTACTTC.

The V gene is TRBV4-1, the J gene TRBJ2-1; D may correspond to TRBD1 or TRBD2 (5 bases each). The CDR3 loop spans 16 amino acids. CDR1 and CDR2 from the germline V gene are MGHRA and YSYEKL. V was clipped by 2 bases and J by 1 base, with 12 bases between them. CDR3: CASSQPEWGSYNEQFF. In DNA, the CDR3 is TGCGCCAGCAGCCAACCAGAGTGGGGGTCCTACAATGAGCAGTTCTTC.

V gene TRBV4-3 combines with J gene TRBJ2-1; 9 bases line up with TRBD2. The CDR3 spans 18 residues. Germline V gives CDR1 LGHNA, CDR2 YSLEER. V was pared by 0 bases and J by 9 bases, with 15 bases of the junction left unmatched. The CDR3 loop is CASSQDLAGLAASSEQFF. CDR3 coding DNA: TGCGCCAGCAGCCAAGATCTTGCGGGACTAGCCGCCTCGAGTGAGCAGTTCTTC.

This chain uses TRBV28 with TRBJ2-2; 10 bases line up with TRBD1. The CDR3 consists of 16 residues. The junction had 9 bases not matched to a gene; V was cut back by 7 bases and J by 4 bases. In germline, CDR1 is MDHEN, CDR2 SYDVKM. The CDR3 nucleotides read TGTGCCAGCATGACTCCCGGGACAGGGGTCACCGGGGAGCTGTTTTTT. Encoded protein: CASMTPGTGVTGELFF.